These T cell receptor beta chains were read from a single sample in a study of CD8+ T cells in alopecia areata. The data were produced by immunoSEQ multiplex PCR, yet TCRdb's version contains in-frame clones alone and is incomplete. The table lists some 180,000 clones, roughly 63% of them singletons. The input for sequencing was CD4+ T cells sorted from blood, taken at week 0. The receptors originated from a human donor with alopecia areata. The CDR3 runs from the conserved cysteine through the conserved F or W. D genes are given only for firm matches. The listing skips clone size in some rows; elsewhere it reads once, few, many or a size class.

TRBD2	-	TRBV6-5	TRBJ2-3	CASRDRGGHTDTQYF	TGTGCCAGCAGGGATCGGGGGGGCCACACAGATACGCAGTATTTT
-	-	TRBV29-1	TRBJ1-6	CSVVIGPNSPLHF	TGCAGCGTTGTGATAGGGCCCAATTCACCCCTCCACTTT
TRBD1	-	TRBV27	TRBJ2-7	CASSFRGTGLHYEQYF	TGTGCCAGCAGTTTCCGCGGGACAGGGCTCCACTACGAGCAGTACTTC
-	-	TRBV29-1	TRBJ2-1	CSVAGANSYNEQFF	TGCAGCGTTGCAGGGGCCAACTCTTACAATGAGCAGTTCTTC
-	-	TRBV30	TRBJ1-6	CAWTWSGVNSPLHF	TGTGCCTGGACCTGGAGCGGGGTGAACTCACCCCTCCACTTT
-	-	TRBV29-1	TRBJ1-6	CSVLAVHF	TGCAGCGTGCTCGCCGTCCACTTT
TRBD1	-	TRBV7-2	TRBJ1-2	CASSFYRGYGYTF	TGTGCCAGCAGCTTTTACAGGGGGTATGGCTACACCTTC
-	-	TRBV2	TRBJ1-4	CASRLFEKLFF	TGTGCCAGCAGGCTATTTGAAAAACTGTTTTTT
-	-	TRBV25-1	TRBJ2-5	CASSEAGGETQYF	TGTGCCAGCAGTGAAGCAGGTGGGGAGACCCAGTACTTC
-	-	TRBV12-5	TRBJ2-3	CASGPSSTDTQYF	TGTGCTAGTGGTCCCTCTAGCACAGATACGCAGTATTTT
TRBD1	-	TRBV4-1	TRBJ2-1	CASSHPVGDRGNEQFF	TGCGCCAGCAGCCATCCCGTGGGGGACAGGGGCAATGAGCAGTTCTTC
-	-	TRBV29-1	TRBJ1-1	CSVEELANTEAFF	TGCAGCGTGGAGGAGTTAGCCAACACTGAAGCTTTCTTT
-	-	TRBV15	TRBJ2-5	CATSKAAETQYF	TGTGCCACCAGCAAGGCGGCGGAGACCCAGTACTTC
-	-	TRBV7-8	TRBJ2-3	CASSFPPPGTDTQYF	TGTGCCAGCAGCTTTCCCCCTCCGGGCACAGATACGCAGTATTTT
-	-	TRBV2	TRBJ2-7	CASSYYYEQYF	TGTGCCAGCAGCTATTACTACGAGCAGTACTTC
TRBD2	few	TRBV30	TRBJ2-1	CAWISGGAGEQFF	TGTGCCTGGATTTCCGGGGGGGCAGGCGAGCAGTTCTTC
-	-	TRBV30	TRBJ1-6	CAWSYDRLNSPLHF	TGTGCCTGGAGTTACGACCGGCTCAATTCACCCCTCCACTTT
-	-	TRBV7-2	TRBJ2-7	CASSLGGAGSSYEQYF	TGTGCCAGCAGCTTAGGTGGGGCGGGTAGCTCCTACGAGCAGTACTTC
-	-	TRBV9	TRBJ2-6	CASSASEGAQGANVLTF	TGTGCCAGCAGCGCCTCCGAAGGGGCGCAGGGGGCCAACGTCCTGACTTTC
-	-	TRBV5-6	TRBJ1-1	CASSGTVTFF	TGTGCCAGCAGCGGTACCGTGACTTTCTTT
-	-	TRBV2	TRBJ2-2	CASGAQSLNTGELFF	TGTGCCAGCGGCGCGCAGAGCCTCAACACCGGGGAGCTGTTTTTT
-	-	TRBV29-1	TRBJ1-2	CSVDSLTRGYGYTF	TGCAGCGTTGATAGTCTGACGCGGGGCTATGGCTACACCTTC
-	few	TRBV20-1	TRBJ2-3	CSANTDTQYF	TGCAGTGCCAATACAGATACGCAGTATTTT
-	-	TRBV29-1	TRBJ1-5	CSVGTDYQPQHF	TGCAGCGTTGGGACAGATTATCAGCCCCAGCATTTT
-	-	TRBV30	TRBJ1-1	CAWIPTGAGNTEAFF	TGTGCCTGGATACCAACGGGCGCGGGGAACACTGAAGCTTTCTTT
-	few	TRBV4-3	TRBJ1-1	CASSQDPLGNTEAFF	TGCGCCAGCAGCCAAGATCCGTTGGGGAACACTGAAGCTTTCTTT
-	-	TRBV4-3	TRBJ2-5	CASSQDLGTGGRETQYF	-
TRBD1	-	TRBV18	TRBJ1-2	CASSPPGTGAGLYGYTF	TGTGCCAGCTCACCACCAGGGACAGGGGCCGGCCTGTATGGCTACACCTTC